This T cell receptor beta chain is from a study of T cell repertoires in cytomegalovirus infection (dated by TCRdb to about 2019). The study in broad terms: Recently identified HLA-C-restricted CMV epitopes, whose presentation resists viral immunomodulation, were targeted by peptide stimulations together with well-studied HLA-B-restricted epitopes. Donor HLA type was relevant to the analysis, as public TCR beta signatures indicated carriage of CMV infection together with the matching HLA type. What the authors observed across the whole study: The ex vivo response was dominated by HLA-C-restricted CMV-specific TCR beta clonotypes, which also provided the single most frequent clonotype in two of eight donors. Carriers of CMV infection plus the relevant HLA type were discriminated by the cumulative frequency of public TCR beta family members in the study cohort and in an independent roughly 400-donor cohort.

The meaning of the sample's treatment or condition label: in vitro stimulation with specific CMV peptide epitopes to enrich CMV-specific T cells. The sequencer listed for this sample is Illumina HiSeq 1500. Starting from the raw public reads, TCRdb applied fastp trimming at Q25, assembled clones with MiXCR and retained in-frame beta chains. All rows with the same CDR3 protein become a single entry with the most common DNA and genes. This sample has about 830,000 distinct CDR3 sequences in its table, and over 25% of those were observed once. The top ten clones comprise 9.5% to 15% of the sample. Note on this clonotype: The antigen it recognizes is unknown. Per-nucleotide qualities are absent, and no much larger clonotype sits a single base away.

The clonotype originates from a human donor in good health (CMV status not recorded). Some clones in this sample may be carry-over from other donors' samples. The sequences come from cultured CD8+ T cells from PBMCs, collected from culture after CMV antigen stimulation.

The CDR3 here reads CASSQGRLNDNEQFF. DNA sequence: TGCGCCAGCAGCCAAGGAAGACTGAATGACAATGAGCAGTTCTTC. Recombination connected TRBV4-1 to TRBJ2-1; there is no confident call for the D gene. There are 15 amino acids in the CDR3, from cysteine to phenylalanine inclusive. The sequence is cut down to CDR3 DNA, 45 bases in frame from base 1. Via the germline V gene, CDR1 is MGHRA and CDR2 YSYEKL. Trimming costs V 1 base and J 5 bases, and their ends lie 12 bases apart.